The next 25 T cell receptor beta chains were all read from a single sample in a study of cytomegalovirus exposure and HLA in healthy donors (dated 2017 in TCRdb). Library preparation used the immunoSEQ multiplex PCR assay. For the multiplex PCR, a mixture combining 60 forward primers for TCR Vbeta segments and 13 reverse primers for TCR Jbeta segments was used. This immuneACCESS table, as held by TCRdb, lists in-frame sequences with V and J called but not all clones. Of the missing ones, under half trace to an unresolved V gene in checked studies; the others have no known cause. In all, the sample holds 89,000 or so clones, and roughly 80% of those were seen once. The biggest ten clones account for 2% to 2.5% of the sample. Input material: PBMCs. The receptor source for this set is a boy between 10 and 17 years old in good health and CMV-seronegative.

The chain uses TRBV2 and TRBJ2-7; a weak D match, TRBD1 (5 bases). Trimming cost V 7 bases and J 3 bases, with 16 bases left between them. Germline V lookup: CDR1 SNHLY, CDR2 FYNNEI. The CDR3 length is 14 residues. The CDR3 DNA reads TGTGCCAGCACCTTTCAACAGGACAACTACGAGCAGTACTTC. Its protein is CASTFQQDNYEQYF.

V usage is TRBV28 and J usage is TRBJ1-2, with 10 positions matching TRBD1. There are 15 residues in the CDR3. The V gene's germline CDR1 is MDHEN and CDR2 SYDVKM. Trimming took 3 bases from V and 6 from J; bases not matched to a gene: 7. The CDR3 loop reads CASSFPTGQGNGYTF. For the CDR3, the DNA is TGTGCCAGCAGTTTTCCCACGGGACAGGGGAATGGCTACACCTTC.

The rearrangement joins TRBV29-1 to TRBJ1-2; possible D gene TRBD1, 5 bases. The germline V gene has CDR1 SQVTM and CDR2 ANQGSEA. This CDR3 region has 10 residues. V was shortened by 5 bases and J by 9 bases, with 10 bases between the two germline ends. This CDR3 reads CSVRGRSYTF. The CDR3 bases are TGCAGCGTTAGGGGAAGGAGCTACACCTTC.

This clone was observed a single time. The V gene is TRBV14, the J gene TRBJ1-5; D might be TRBD1 (5 bases). There are 16 residues in the CDR3. Germline loops: CDR1 SGHDN, CDR2 FVKESK. The V and J ends lost 0 bases and 2 bases respectively, with 11 bases between them. CDR3 protein: CASSQDWGLGNQPQHF. The CDR3 nucleotides read TGTGCCAGCAGCCAAGATTGGGGCTTGGGCAATCAGCCCCAGCATTTT.

The rearrangement links TRBV7-6 to TRBJ2-7, with 11 bases matching TRBD1. With V trimmed by 6 bases and J by 3 bases, 4 bases remained unmatched. CDR3 size: 14 residues. Germline V gene sequence: CDR1 SGHVS, CDR2 FNYEAQ. The CDR3: CASSQGQGGYEQYF. CDR3 coding DNA: TGTGCCAGCAGTCAGGGACAGGGGGGCTACGAGCAGTACTTC. The variable domain in full, completed from reference TRBV7-6 and TRBJ2-7, reads GAGVSQSPRYKVTKRGQDVALRCDPISGHVSLYWYRQALGQGPEFLTYFNYEAQQDKSGLPNDRFSAERPEGSISTLTIQRTEQRDSAMYRCASSQGQGGYEQYFGPGTRLTVT.

This chain uses TRBV5-4 with TRBJ1-1; 7 bases are shared with TRBD1. CDR1 is SGHNT and CDR2 is YYREEE in the germline V gene (reference sequence). This CDR3 comprises 14 residues. The V segment lost 2 bases and the J segment 8 bases; nucleotides outside the gene matches: 9. The CDR3 is CASSLNRGPKEAFF. The CDR3 DNA reads as TGTGCCAGCAGCTTAAACAGGGGACCCAAAGAAGCTTTCTTT.

In its sample, this clone was seen a few times. The chain joins TRBV6-5 to TRBJ2-5; D is undetermined. The ends were cut back, 4 bases at V and 4 bases at J, with 13 bases in the middle. Germline V lookup: CDR1 MNHEY, CDR2 SVGAGI. The CDR3 totals 14 residues. The CDR3 reads CASSSANTLETQYF. The CDR3 DNA reads TGTGCCAGCAGTTCCGCTAATACCTTAGAGACCCAGTACTTC.

The chain combines TRBV14 with TRBJ2-7; weak D call: TRBD2 (5 bases). Germline CDR1 reads SGHDN; CDR2 reads FVKESK. V was clipped by 2 bases and J by 3 bases, with 14 bases between them. This CDR3 has 15 residues. The CDR3 region is CASSQRTGYYYEQYF. The CDR3 coding sequence is TGTGCCAGCAGCCAAAGGACTGGGTATTACTACGAGCAGTACTTC.

V and J are TRBV6-6 and TRBJ2-7, with D perhaps matching TRBD2 (6 bases). The CDR3 sequence is 16 residues long. In germline, CDR1 is MNHNY, CDR2 SVGAGI (reference sequence). Trimming left V 6 bases short and J 0 bases short, with 18 bases between. DNA for the CDR3: TGTGCCAGCAGCCTAGTCTCGTTCGGGAGCTCCTACGAGCAGTACTTC. It specifies CASSLVSFGSSYEQYF.

This clone has more than one count but fewer than ten. The chain has TRBV2 and TRBJ2-7; maybe TRBD1 (5 bases). Germline loops: CDR1 SNHLY, CDR2 FYNNEI. V dropped 2 bases and J dropped 4 bases, with 15 bases sitting between them. This CDR3 spans 15 amino acids. CDR3 amino acids: CASSERGLPSYEQYF. The CDR3 DNA is TGTGCCAGCAGTGAAAGGGGTCTGCCCTCGTACGAGCAGTACTTC.

The gene calls are TRBV6-5 and TRBJ2-1, with 9 nucleotides matching TRBD2. This CDR3 spans 15 amino acids. Looked up from germline, CDR1 is MNHEY and CDR2 is SVGAGI. The V gene end was trimmed by 2 bases and the J gene end by 3 bases; junction bases not matched to a gene: 2. CDR3 in DNA: TGTGCCAGCAGTTACGTAGCGGGGGACTACAATGAGCAGTTCTTC. It translates to CASSYVAGDYNEQFF.

This clone was detected only a few times. The chain carries TRBV19 and TRBJ1-1; TRBD1 agrees at 7 bases. The CDR3 length is 14 residues. Germline trimming cut 5 bases from V and 6 bases from J; bases unmatched to any gene: 9. Germline V gene sequence: CDR1 LNHDA, CDR2 SQIVND (reference sequence). The CDR3 DNA is TGTGCCAGTAGTCCCCGACAGGGTGGACCTGAAGCTTTCTTT. The encoded protein is CASSPRQGGPEAFF. Using reference TRBV19 and TRBJ1-1 for the parts outside the CDR3, the full variable domain is DGGITQSPKYLFRKEGQNVTLSCEQNLNHDAMYWYRQDPGQGLRLIYYSQIVNDFQKGDIAEGYSVSREKKESFPLTVTSAQKNPTAFYLCASSPRQGGPEAFFGQGTRLTVV.

V usage is TRBV5-3 and J usage is TRBJ1-5; 7 nucleotides agree with TRBD1. TRBV5-3 is annotated as an ORF whose role is uncertain. The CDR3 is 14 amino acids. The trim removed 4 bases at V and 2 bases at J, leaving 3 bases unmatched. CDR3 nucleotide sequence: TGTGCCAGAAGCCAGGGGGGCGGCAATCAGCCCCAGCATTTT. Protein product: CARSQGGGNQPQHF.

The chain employs TRBV5-1 and TRBJ1-5, with D perhaps TRBD1 (5 bases). The germline V gene has CDR1 SGHRS and CDR2 YFSETQ. The CDR3 length is 15 residues. Trimming removed 0 bases from V and 6 bases from J, with 13 bases in between. The CDR3 here is CASSLDGAPFQPQHF. The CDR3 DNA reads as TGCGCCAGCAGCTTGGATGGGGCCCCCTTTCAGCCCCAGCATTTT.

The V call is TRBV19, the J call TRBJ1-5; D is uncertain. V was shortened by 5 bases and J by 0 bases, with 5 bases between the two germline ends. Germline V gene data show CDR1 as LNHDA and CDR2 as SQIVND (reference sequence). This CDR3 has 13 residues. The DNA of the CDR3 is TGTGCCAGTAGTCCCAATAGCAATCAGCCCCAGCATTTT. As protein: CASSPNSNQPQHF.

A few counts support this clone. The V call is TRBV2, the J call TRBJ2-1; 9 bases are a match to TRBD2. The V gene's germline CDR1 is SNHLY and CDR2 FYNNEI. There are 13 residues in the CDR3. V gave up 8 bases and J gave up 8 bases; unmatched junction bases: 7. The DNA for the CDR3 is TGTGCCAGCCGAACTAGCGGGCCCCATGAGCAGTTCTTC. Its protein product is CASRTSGPHEQFF.

This clone has at least ten counts. V usage is TRBV19 and J usage is TRBJ2-1, with 7 bases lining up with TRBD2. V was clipped by 8 bases and J by 0 bases; unmatched bases: 4. CDR1 is LNHDA and CDR2 is SQIVND in the germline V gene (reference sequence). CDR3 length equals 14 residues. CDR3 nucleotide sequence: TGTGCCAGTGAAGGCGGGAGCTCCTACAATGAGCAGTTCTTC. Its protein is CASEGGSSYNEQFF.

V is TRBV7-9 and J is TRBJ1-5, with TRBD1 as a possible D gene (6 bases). Trimming left V 2 bases short and J 2 bases short, with 10 bases between. Germline V gene sequence: CDR1 SEHNR, CDR2 FQNEAQ (reference sequence). The CDR3 has 15 amino acids. The CDR3 coding sequence is TGTGCCAGCAGCTTATTTGGGGGCGGCAATCAGCCCCAGCATTTT. Translation: CASSLFGGGNQPQHF.

This clone was counted a few times. The V call is TRBV5-6, the J call TRBJ2-5; the D gene is possibly TRBD2 (5 bases). Germline V CDR1 and CDR2: SGHDT, YYEEEE. CDR3 length equals 11 residues. The V gene lost 4 bases and the J gene lost 5 bases, with 6 bases spanning the gap. The CDR3 DNA follows: TGTGCCAGCAGCGGCGGGGAGACCCAGTACTTC. As protein: CASSGGETQYF.

J is TRBJ1-2 and V is TRBV27; unclear D gene. V lost 6 bases and J 8 bases, leaving 16 bases between the germline ends. Germline V lookup: CDR1 MNHEY, CDR2 SMNVEV (reference sequence). This CDR3 is 13 amino acids long. The CDR3 protein is CASSGPREGGYTF. DNA for the CDR3: TGTGCCAGCAGCGGGCCCCGGGAAGGGGGCTACACCTTC.

V is TRBV9 and J is TRBJ2-7, with 7 bases fitting TRBD1. Germline values: CDR1 SGDLS, CDR2 YYNGEE. J lost 4 bases, V lost 3 bases, and 7 bases had no gene match. This CDR3 comprises 14 residues. DNA of the CDR3: TGTGCCAGCAGCGCAAGACAGGGTTCTTACGAGCAGTACTTC. Its translation: CASSARQGSYEQYF.

The V call is TRBV29-1, the J call TRBJ1-2, with 9 nucleotides matching TRBD1. This CDR3 contains 13 residues. With V trimmed by 4 bases and J by 4 bases, 4 bases remained unmatched. Germline V gene lookup returns CDR1 SQVTM and CDR2 ANQGSEA. The chain's CDR3 is CSVARDRVYGYTF. CDR3 sequence (DNA): TGCAGCGTTGCGCGGGACAGGGTCTATGGCTACACCTTC.

The chain links TRBV7-2 to TRBJ1-2, with a possible D match to TRBD1 (5 bases). Germline loops: CDR1 SGHTA, CDR2 FQGNSA. Trimming left V 4 bases short and J 4 bases short, with 10 bases between. CDR3 length equals 13 residues. Written as DNA, the CDR3 is TGTGCCAGCAGCTCTGCGGGGGGCTATGGCTACACCTTC. As protein: CASSSAGGYGYTF.

This chain links TRBV6-5 with TRBJ2-5; a weak D match, TRBD2 (5 bases). V was trimmed by 2 bases and J by 5 bases, leaving 9 bases between them. Germline V lookup: CDR1 MNHEY, CDR2 SVGAGI. The CDR3 spans 13 residues. CDR3 DNA: TGTGCCAGCAGTTACACGGGAATGGAGACCCAGTACTTC. Translated: CASSYTGMETQYF.

The chain couples TRBV19 to TRBJ1-1; D might be TRBD1 (5 bases). The ends were cut back, 7 bases at V and 6 bases at J, with 12 bases in the middle. Per the germline V gene, CDR1 is LNHDA and CDR2 is SQIVND (reference sequence). The CDR3 has 12 amino acids. CDR3 nucleotides: TGTGCCAGTACCCAGGGAACGGCTGAAGCTTTCTTT. It specifies CASTQGTAEAFF.